This T cell receptor beta chain was sequenced for a study of blood T cell repertoires in COVID-19. For the study at large: Sites across the United States, Italy and Spain contributed samples from acute and convalescent COVID-19.

Assay used: immunoSEQ multiplex PCR; TCRdb lists only in-frame clones, some missing. The sample includes 150,000 to 200,000 clones, 82% of them seen just once. Trimming took 4 bases from V and 1 from J, leaving 13 bases between them. Germline V CDR1 and CDR2: SGHTS, YDEGEE. This CDR3 contains 15 residues. The receptor comes from a woman in her 70s with acute or convalescent COVID-19. The J gene is TRBJ2-3, the V gene TRBV5-8, with TRBD1 as a possible D gene (5 bases). The sequenced sample consisted of peripheral blood. The CDR3 spells CASSGPRDGTDTQYF. As DNA, the CDR3 is TGTGCCAGCAGCGGCCCCAGGGATGGCACAGATACGCAGTATTTT. Variable domain in full (rest from reference TRBV5-8 and TRBJ2-3): EAGVTQSPTHLIKTRGQQATLRCSPISGHTSVYWYQQALGLGLQFLLWYDEGEERNRGNFPPRFSGRQFPNYSSELNVNALELEDSALYLCASSGPRDGTDTQYFGPGTRLTVL.